The T cell receptor beta chain described here comes from a study of lymphopenia after photon versus proton radiotherapy (dated by TCRdb to between 2018 and 2021). In the study overall: The study compared the immunological effects of photon versus proton radiation therapy in patients with gastrointestinal tumors who developed high-grade lymphopenia. The 15 to 25 patients in the cohort had gastrointestinal tumors, were treated with either photon or proton therapy, and subsequently developed lymphopenia. The study was designed to characterize how the impact on the immune system differs between the two radiation modalities.

From cysteine to phenylalanine, the CDR3 is 14 amino acids long. The read is trimmed to its CDR3 DNA, 42 bases read in frame from base 1. Between the V and J ends, shortened by 3 bases and 5 bases respectively, the junction contains 10 bases. The germline V gene yields SGHTA for CDR1 and FQGNSA for CDR2. Results the study describes overall, beyond this receptor: During treatment, patients who received photon therapy lost naive T cells and TCR diversity and gained effector/memory populations, whereas patients who received proton therapy remained relatively stable. The survival association was assessed only in patients who died, and the authors presented better survival with proton therapy as a possibility rather than a demonstrated result. After the lymphocyte count nadir, photon-treated repertoires showed oligoclonal expansion, especially of CD8+ Temra cells, which drove the drop in diversity. Across the cohort, a larger post-nadir drop in TCR diversity was inversely correlated with overall survival time among patients who died.

Library preparation was by the immunoSEQ multiplex PCR assay. Alongside multiparametric flow cytometry, deep sequencing of rearranged TCR beta loci was used to profile the T cell repertoires. TCRdb re-hosts the immuneACCESS table, in-frame sequences only. Its copies lack some clones; in the studies checked, an unresolved V gene accounts for under half of them, and the cause for the rest is not known. The sample table contains 70,000 or so clones; only one count was recorded for 85% to 95% of them. Together, the top ten hold 2% to 2.5% of the sample. As for this clone: What antigen it recognizes has not been identified. No qualities accompany the bases; no much larger clone lies one base away.

The V gene is TRBV7-2 and the J gene is TRBJ2-2, with TRBD2 tentatively as D gene (7 bases match). The sample was peripheral blood, taken from a patient treated with photon-based radiotherapy. The source is a woman aged 35 to 49 with cholangiocarcinoma. The nucleotide sequence is given as TGTGCCAGCAGCTTCGGGGGGCGAACCGGGGAGCTGTTTTTT. It specifies CASSFGGRTGELFF.